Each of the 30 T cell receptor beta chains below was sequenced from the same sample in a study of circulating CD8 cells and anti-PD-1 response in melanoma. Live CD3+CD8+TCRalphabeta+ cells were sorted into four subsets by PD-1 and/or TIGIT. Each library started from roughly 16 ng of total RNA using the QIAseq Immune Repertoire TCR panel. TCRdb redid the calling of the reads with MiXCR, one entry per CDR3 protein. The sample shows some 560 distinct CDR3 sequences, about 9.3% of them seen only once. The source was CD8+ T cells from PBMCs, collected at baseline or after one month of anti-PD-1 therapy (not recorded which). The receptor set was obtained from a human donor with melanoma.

CDR3 residues: CASSLLADTDTQYF. In DNA, the CDR3 is TGTGCCAGCAGTTTATTAGCAGACACAGATACGCAGTATTTT. The rearrangement joins TRBV28 to TRBJ2-3, with D unresolved. The V gene lost 1 base and the J gene lost 2 bases, with 7 bases spanning the gap. CDR1 is MDHEN and CDR2 is SYDVKM in the germline V gene. This CDR3 has 14 residues.

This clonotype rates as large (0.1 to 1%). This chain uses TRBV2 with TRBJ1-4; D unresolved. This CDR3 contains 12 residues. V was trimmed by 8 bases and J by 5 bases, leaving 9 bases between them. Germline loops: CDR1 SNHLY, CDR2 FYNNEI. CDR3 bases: TGTGCCAGCCGAGGGCAGAATGAAAAACTGTTTTTT. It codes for CASRGQNEKLFF.

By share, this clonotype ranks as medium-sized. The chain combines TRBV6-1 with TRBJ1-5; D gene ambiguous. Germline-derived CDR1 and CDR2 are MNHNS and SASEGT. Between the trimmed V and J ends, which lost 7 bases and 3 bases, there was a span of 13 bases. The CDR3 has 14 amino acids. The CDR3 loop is CASKASGNNQPQHF. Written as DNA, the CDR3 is TGTGCCAGCAAGGCCAGCGGCAACAATCAGCCCCAGCATTTT.

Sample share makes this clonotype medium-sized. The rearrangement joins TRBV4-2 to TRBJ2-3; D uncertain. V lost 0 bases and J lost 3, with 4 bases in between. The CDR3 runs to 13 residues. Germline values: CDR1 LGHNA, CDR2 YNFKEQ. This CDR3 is CASSQERTDTQYF. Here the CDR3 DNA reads TGTGCCAGCAGCCAAGAAAGGACAGATACGCAGTATTTT.

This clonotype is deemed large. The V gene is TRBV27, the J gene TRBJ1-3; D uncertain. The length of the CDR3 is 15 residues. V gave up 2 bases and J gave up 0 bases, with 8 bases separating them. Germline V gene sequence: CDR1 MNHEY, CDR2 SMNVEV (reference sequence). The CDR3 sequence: CASSLTAHSGNTIYF. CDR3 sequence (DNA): TGTGCCAGCAGTTTAACAGCGCACTCTGGAAACACCATATATTTT.

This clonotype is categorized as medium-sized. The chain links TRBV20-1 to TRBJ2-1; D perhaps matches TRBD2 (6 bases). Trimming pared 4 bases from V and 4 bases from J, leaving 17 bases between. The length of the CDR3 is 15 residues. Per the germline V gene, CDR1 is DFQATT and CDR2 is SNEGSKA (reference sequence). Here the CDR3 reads CSATQSGGAYNEQFF. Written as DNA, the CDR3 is TGCAGTGCTACCCAGTCTGGCGGGGCGTACAATGAGCAGTTCTTC.

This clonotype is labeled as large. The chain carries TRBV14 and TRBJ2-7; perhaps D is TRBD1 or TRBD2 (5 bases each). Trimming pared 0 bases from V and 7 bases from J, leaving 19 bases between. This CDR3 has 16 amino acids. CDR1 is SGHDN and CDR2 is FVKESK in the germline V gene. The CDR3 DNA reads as TGTGCCAGCAGCCAAGATTTTGGCAGGGACCAGTGGGAGCAGTACTTC. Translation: CASSQDFGRDQWEQYF.

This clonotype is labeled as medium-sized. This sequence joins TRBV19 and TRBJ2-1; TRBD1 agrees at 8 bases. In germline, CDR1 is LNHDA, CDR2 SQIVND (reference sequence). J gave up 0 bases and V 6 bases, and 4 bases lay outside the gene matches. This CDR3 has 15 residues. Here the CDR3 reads CASSHGQGSYNEQFF. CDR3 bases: TGTGCCAGTAGCCACGGACAGGGCTCCTACAATGAGCAGTTCTTC.

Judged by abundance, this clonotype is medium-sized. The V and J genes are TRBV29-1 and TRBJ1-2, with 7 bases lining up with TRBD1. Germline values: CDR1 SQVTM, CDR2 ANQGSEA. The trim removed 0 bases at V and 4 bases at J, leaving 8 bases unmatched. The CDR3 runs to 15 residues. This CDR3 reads CSVEDGQVEGYGYTF. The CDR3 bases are TGCAGCGTTGAAGACGGACAGGTCGAAGGCTATGGCTACACCTTC.

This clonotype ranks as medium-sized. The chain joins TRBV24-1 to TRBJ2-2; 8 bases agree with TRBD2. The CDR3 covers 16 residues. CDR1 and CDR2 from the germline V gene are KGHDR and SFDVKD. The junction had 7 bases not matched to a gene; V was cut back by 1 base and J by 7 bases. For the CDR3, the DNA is TGTGCCACCAGTGATTTAATTAGCGGGAACTTCGGGGAGCTGTTTTTT. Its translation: CATSDLISGNFGELFF.

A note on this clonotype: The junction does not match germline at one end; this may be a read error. The DNA for the CDR3 is TGCAGTGCTAGAGACTACTACAGCTCCTACGATCAGTACTTC. As protein: CSARDYYSSYDQYF. J is TRBJ2-7 and V is TRBV20-1; D is uncertain. CDR3 size: 14 residues. Germline assignment: CDR1 DFQATT and CDR2 SNEGSKA (reference sequence).

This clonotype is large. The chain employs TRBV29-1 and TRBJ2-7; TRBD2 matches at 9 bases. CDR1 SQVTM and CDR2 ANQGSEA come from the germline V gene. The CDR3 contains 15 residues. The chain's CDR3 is CTTRGASGTLYEQYF. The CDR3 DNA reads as TGCACCACCCGCGGGGCTAGCGGGACCTTATACGAGCAGTACTTC.

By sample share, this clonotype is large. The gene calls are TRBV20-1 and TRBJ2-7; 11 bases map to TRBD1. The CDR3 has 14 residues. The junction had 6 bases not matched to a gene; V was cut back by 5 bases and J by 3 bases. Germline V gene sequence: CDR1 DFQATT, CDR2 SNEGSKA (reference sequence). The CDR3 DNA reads TGCAGTGCTGAACCCGGGACAGGGGGCTACGAGCAGTACTTC. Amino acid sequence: CSAEPGTGGYEQYF.

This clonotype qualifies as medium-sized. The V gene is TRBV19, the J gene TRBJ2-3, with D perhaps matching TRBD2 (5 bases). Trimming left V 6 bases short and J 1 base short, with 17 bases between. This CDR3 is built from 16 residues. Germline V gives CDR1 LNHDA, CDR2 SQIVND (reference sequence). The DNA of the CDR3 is TGTGCCAGTAGCAACGACTATTGGCCTCGCACAGATACGCAGTATTTT. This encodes CASSNDYWPRTDTQYF.

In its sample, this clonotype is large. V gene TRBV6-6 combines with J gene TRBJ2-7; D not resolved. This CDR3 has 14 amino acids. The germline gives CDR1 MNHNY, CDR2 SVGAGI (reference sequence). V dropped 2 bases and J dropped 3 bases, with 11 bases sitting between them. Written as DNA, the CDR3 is TGTGCCAGCAGTTACGCTAGTGCAGGCTACGAGCAGTACTTC. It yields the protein CASSYASAGYEQYF.

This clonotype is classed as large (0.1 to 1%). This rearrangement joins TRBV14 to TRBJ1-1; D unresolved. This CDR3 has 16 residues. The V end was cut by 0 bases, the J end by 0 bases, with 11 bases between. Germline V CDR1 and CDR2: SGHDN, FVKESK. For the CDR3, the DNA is TGTGCCAGCAGCCAAGAAGGTCCAGGAATGAACACTGAAGCTTTCTTT. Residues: CASSQEGPGMNTEAFF.

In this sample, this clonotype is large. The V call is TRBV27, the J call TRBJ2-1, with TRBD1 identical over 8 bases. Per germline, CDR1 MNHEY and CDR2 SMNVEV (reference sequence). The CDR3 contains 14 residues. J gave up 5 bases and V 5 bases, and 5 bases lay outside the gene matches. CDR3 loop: CASSINRGDNEQFF. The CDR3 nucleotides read TGTGCCAGCAGTATTAACAGGGGGGACAATGAGCAGTTCTTC.

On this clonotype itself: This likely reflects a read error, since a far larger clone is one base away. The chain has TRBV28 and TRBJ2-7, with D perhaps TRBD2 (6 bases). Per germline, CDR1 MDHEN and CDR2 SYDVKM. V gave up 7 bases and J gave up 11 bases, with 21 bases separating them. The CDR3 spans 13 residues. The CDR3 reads CASTIGQRVPKYF. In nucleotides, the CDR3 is TGTGCCAGCACCATCGGCCAGCGGGTTCCGAAGTACTTC.

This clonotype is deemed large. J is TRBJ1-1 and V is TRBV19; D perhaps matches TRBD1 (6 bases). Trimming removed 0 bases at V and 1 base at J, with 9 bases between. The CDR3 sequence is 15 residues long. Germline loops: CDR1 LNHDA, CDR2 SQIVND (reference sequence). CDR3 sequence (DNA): TGTGCCAGTAGTATAGACGGGACACCGAACACTGAAGCTTTCTTT. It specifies CASSIDGTPNTEAFF.

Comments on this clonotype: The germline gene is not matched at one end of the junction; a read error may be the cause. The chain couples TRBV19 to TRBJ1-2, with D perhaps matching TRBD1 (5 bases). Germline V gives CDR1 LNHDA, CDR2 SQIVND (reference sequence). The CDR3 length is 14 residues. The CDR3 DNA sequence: TGTGCCAGTAGTACGTCGGCAGGGACCTATGACTACACCTTC. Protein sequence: CASSTSAGTYDYTF.

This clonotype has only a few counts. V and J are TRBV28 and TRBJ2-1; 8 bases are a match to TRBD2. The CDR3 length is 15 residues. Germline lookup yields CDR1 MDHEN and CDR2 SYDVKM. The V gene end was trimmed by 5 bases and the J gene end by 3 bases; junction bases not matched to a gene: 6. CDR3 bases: TGTGCCAGCAGTCCACAGCGGGAGTACTACAATGAGCAGTTCTTC. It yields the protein CASSPQREYYNEQFF.

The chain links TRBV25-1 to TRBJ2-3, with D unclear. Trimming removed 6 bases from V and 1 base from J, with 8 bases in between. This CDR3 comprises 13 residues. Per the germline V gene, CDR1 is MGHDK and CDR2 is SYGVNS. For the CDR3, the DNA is TGTGCCAGCAGCCATGGGGGCACAGATACGCAGTATTTT. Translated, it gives CASSHGGTDTQYF.

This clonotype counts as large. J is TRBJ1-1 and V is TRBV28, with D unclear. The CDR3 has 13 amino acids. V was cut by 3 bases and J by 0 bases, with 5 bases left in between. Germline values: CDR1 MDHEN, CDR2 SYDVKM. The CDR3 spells CASSFGLNTEAFF. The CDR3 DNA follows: TGTGCCAGCAGTTTCGGCCTGAACACTGAAGCTTTCTTT. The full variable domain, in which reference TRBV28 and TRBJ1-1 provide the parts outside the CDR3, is DVKVTQSSRYLVKRTGEKVFLECVQDMDHENMFWYRQDPGLGLRLIYFSYDVKMKEKGDIPEGYSVSREKKERFSLILESASTNQTSMYLCASSFGLNTEAFFGQGTRLTVV.

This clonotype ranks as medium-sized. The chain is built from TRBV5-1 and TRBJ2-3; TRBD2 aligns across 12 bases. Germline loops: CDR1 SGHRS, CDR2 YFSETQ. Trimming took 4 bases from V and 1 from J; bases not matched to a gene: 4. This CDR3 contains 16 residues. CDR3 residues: CASSAGLAGCTDTQYF. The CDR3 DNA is TGCGCCAGCAGCGCGGGACTAGCGGGTTGCACAGATACGCAGTATTTT.

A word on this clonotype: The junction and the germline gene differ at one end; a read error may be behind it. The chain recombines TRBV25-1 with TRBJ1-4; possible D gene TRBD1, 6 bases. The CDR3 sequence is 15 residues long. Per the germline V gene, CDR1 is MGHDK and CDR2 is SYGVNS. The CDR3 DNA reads TGTGCCAGCAGTGCTGCCCAGCGGGGGGCGGAAAAGCTGTTTTTT. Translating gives CASSAAQRGAEKLFF.

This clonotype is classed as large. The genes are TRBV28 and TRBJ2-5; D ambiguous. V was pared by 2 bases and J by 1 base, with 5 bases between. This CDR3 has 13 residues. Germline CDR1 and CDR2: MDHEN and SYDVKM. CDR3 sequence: CASSLALQETQYF. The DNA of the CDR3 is TGTGCCAGCAGTTTAGCCCTCCAAGAGACCCAGTACTTC. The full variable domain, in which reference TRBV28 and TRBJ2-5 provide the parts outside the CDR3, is DVKVTQSSRYLVKRTGEKVFLECVQDMDHENMFWYRQDPGLGLRLIYFSYDVKMKEKGDIPEGYSVSREKKERFSLILESASTNQTSMYLCASSLALQETQYFGPGTRLLVL.

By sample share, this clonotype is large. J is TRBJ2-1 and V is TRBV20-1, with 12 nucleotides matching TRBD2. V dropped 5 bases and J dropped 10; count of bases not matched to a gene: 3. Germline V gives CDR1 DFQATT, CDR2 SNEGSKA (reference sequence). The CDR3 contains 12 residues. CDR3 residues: CSARGLAGEQFF. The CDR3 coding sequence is TGCAGTGCTCGCGGACTAGCGGGGGAGCAGTTCTTC.

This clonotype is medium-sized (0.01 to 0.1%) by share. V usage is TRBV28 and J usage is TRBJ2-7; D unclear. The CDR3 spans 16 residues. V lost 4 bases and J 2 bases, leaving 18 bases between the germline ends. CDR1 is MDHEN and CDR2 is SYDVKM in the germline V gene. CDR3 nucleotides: TGTGCCAGCAGTTCACCCCCTGTTGAGCACCCCTACGAGCAGTACTTC. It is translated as CASSSPPVEHPYEQYF.

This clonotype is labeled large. In nucleotides, the CDR3 is TGTGCCAGCAGTTTGAACTTTAATTCCTACGAGCAGTACTTC. Translation gives CASSLNFNSYEQYF. The rearrangement links TRBV28 to TRBJ2-7; no firm D call. The germline V gene encodes CDR1 MDHEN and CDR2 SYDVKM. This CDR3 spans 14 amino acids. Trimming removed 3 bases at V and 1 base at J, with 10 bases between.

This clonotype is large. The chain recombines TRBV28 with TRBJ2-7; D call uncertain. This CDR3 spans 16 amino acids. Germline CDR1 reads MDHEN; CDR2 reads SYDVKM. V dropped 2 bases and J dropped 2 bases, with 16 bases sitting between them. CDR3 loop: CASSLPPVEHPYEQYF. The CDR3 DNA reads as TGTGCCAGCAGTTTACCCCCTGTTGAGCACCCCTACGAGCAGTACTTC.